This T cell receptor beta chain was profiled in a study of CD8 T cells in ankylosing spondylitis. The study's findings and limits: A motif of under 10 highly homologous TCR beta variants was seen as apparently characteristic of ankylosing spondylitis blood. The authors reported significant enrichment of disease-linked clones in matched ankylosing spondylitis synovial fluid.

The germline CDR1 and CDR2 sequences are ENHRY and SYGVKD. The CDR3 covers 11 residues. With 3 bases removed from V and 8 bases from J, the gap between germline ends came to 7 bases. The sample holds many counts of this clonotype. Its cognate antigen is unknown. Quantitative barcoded 5'-RACE was used to prepare TCR beta libraries. TCRdb re-called the 5' RACE reads through MiXCR, storing one row per CDR3 protein. The sample includes 250,000 or so distinct CDR3 sequences, about 24% of them seen just once. This TCR was sampled from a male donor with ankylosing spondylitis or in good health (not recorded which). V usage is TRBV10-3 and J usage is TRBJ1-2; no definite D call. The specimen sequenced was blood, either unsorted or a sorted T cell fraction (not recorded which). CDR3 amino acids: CAISDGAGYTF. CDR3 sequence (DNA): TGTGCCATCAGTGACGGCGCCGGCTACACCTTC.